Sequencing of this TCR beta chain was carried out in a study of CD8+CD57+ T cells in acquired aplastic anemia. This clonotype has a count of ten or more. V was clipped by 3 bases and J by 0 bases, with 9 bases between them. The CDR3 spans 15 residues. Germline V gives CDR1 SGHNT, CDR2 YENEEA. The study profiled TCR beta VDJ and CDR3 using genomic DNA as template. TCRdb reprocessed the reads via MiXCR and lists one record per CDR3 protein. This sample has more than 250,000 distinct CDR3 sequences, with roughly 50% found just once. Sequenced: sorted CD4+, CD8+, or CD8+CD57+ T cells (not recorded which) from PBMCs. The genes are TRBV11-3 and TRBJ2-1; tentatively, D is TRBD2 (6 bases). The receptor comes from a human donor with severe aplastic anemia or a healthy control (not recorded which). In DNA, the CDR3 is TGTGCCAGCAGCTTTGGGGGGAGCTCCTACAATGAGCAGTTCTTC. Translated: CASSFGGSSYNEQFF.